The table lists the clone carrying this TCR beta chain with a few counts. Its antigen is unidentified. The read is 3 residues too short to cover the CDR3 end, so that end is filled in from the germline J gene. The sample comes from a study of T cell clonality in common variable immunodeficiency. Findings and caveats of the study: Reportedly, TCR beta sequences from common variable immunodeficiency showed fewer deletions and N-nucleotide insertions.

Per the germline V gene, CDR1 is KGHSH and CDR2 is LQKENI. The CDR3 has 16 residues. V lost 3 bases, J lost 3 bases, and 12 bases lay in between. Method: immunoSEQ multiplex PCR; TCRdb's copy keeps in-frame clones and lacks some. The specimen has about 32,000 clones, none found just once. This sequence joins TRBV18 and TRBJ2-6, with D perhaps matching TRBD1 (5 bases). The material sequenced was peripheral blood mononuclear cells. The receptor was isolated from a human donor with common variable immunodeficiency. CDR3: CASSPGQGFGANVLTF. The sequenced part of the CDR3 DNA is TGTGCCAGCTCACCCGGTCAGGGATTTGGGGCCAACGTC.